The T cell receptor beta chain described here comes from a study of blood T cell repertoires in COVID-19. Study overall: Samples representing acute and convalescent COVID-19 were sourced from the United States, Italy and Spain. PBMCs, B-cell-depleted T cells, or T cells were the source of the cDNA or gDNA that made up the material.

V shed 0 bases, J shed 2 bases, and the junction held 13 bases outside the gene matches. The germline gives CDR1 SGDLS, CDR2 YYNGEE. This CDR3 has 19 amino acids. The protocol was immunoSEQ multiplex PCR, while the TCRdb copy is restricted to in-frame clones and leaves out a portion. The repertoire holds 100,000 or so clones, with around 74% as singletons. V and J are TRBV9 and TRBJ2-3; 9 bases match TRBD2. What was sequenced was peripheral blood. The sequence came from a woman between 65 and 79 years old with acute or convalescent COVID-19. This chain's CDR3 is CASSVEGAGGRVITDTQYF. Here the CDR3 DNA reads TGTGCCAGCAGCGTAGAGGGAGCGGGGGGCCGAGTTATCACAGATACGCAGTATTTT. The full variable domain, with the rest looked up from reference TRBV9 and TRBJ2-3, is DSGVTQTPKHLITATGQRVTLRCSPRSGDLSVYWYQQSLDQGLQFLIQYYNGEERAKGNILERFSAQQFPDLHSELNLSSLELGDSALYFCASSVEGAGGRVITDTQYFGPGTRLTVL.